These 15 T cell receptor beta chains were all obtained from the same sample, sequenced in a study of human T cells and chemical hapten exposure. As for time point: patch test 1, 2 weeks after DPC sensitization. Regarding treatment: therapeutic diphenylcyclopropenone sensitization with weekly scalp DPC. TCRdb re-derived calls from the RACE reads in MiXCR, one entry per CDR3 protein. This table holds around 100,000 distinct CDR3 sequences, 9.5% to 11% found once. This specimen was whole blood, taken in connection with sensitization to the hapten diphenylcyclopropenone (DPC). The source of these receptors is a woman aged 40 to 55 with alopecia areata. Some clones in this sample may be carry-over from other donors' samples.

For the CDR3, the DNA is TGTGCCACCAGTGATGGTTGGGGAATTGGCCCAGATACGCAGTATTTT. This translates into CATSDGWGIGPDTQYF. The rearrangement uses TRBV24-1 and TRBJ2-3, with D unclear. V was pared by 3 bases and J by 4 bases, with 16 bases between. Germline CDR1 KGHDR, CDR2 SFDVKD. The CDR3 is made up of 16 amino acids.

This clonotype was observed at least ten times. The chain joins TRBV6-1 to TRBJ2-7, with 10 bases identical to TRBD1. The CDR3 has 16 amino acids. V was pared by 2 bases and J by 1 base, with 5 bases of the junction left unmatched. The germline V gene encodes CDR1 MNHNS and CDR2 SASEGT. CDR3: CASSEWGQGISYEQYF. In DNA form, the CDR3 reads TGTGCCAGCAGTGAATGGGGACAGGGGATATCCTACGAGCAGTACTTC.

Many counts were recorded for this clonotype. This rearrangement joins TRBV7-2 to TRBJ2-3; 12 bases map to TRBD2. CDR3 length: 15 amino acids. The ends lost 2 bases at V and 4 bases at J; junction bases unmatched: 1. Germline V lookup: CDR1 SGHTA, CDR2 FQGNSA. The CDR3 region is CASSLLAGGPDTQYF. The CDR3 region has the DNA TGTGCCAGCAGCTTACTAGCGGGGGGGCCAGATACGCAGTATTTT.

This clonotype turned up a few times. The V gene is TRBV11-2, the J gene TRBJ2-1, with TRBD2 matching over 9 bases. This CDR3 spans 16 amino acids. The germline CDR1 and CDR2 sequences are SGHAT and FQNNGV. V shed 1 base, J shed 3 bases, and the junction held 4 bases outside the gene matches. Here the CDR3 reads CASSLVGTSSYNEQFF. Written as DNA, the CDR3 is TGTGCCAGCAGCTTAGTAGGGACTAGCAGCTACAATGAGCAGTTCTTC.

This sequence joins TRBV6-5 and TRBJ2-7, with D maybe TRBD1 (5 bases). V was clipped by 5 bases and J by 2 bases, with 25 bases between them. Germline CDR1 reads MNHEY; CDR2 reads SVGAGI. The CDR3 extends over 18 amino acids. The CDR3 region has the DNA TGTGCCAGCAGTAAAATGGGGCTTACTATACAAACAGCCTACGAGCAGTACTTC. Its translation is CASSKMGLTIQTAYEQYF.

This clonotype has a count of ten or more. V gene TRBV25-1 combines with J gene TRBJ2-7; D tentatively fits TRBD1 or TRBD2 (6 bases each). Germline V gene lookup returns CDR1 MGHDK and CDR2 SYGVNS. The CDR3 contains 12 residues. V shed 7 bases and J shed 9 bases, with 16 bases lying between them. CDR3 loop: CASNGGLAMQYF. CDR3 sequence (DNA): TGTGCCAGCAACGGGGGCTTGGCGATGCAGTACTTC.

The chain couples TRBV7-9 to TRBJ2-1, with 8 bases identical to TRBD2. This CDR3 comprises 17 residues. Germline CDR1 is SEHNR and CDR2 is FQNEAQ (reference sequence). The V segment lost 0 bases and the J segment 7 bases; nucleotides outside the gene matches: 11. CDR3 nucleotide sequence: TGTGCCAGCAGCTTAGCGTCCGGGGGGGCTCCTTGGAATGAGCAGTTCTTC. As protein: CASSLASGGAPWNEQFF.

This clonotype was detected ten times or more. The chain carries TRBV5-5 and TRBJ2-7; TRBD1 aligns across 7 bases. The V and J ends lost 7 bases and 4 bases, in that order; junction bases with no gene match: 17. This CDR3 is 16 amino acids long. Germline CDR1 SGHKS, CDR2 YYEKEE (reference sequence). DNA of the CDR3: TGTGCCAGCGCAACGAACGCAGGGGGTCAGTCGTACGAGCAGTACTTC. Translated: CASATNAGGQSYEQYF.

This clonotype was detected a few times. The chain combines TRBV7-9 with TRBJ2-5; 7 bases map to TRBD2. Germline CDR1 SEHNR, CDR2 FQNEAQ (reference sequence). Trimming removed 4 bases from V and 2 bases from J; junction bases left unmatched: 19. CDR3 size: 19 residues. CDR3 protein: CASSYRDYELMDLQETQYF. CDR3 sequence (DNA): TGTGCCAGCAGCTACCGGGACTATGAGCTTATGGACCTGCAAGAGACCCAGTACTTC.

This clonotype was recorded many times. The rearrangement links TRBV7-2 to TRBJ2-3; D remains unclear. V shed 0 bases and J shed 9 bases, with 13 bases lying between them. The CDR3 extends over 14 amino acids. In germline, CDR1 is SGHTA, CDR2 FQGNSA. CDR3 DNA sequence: TGTGCCAGCAGCTTAGCGTTCTACGGGTTGACGCAGTATTTT. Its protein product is CASSLAFYGLTQYF.

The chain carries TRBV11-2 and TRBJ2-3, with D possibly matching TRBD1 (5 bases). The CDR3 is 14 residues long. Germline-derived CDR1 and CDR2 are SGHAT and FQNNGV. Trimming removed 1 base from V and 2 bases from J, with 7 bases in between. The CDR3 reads CASSLGTYTDTQYF. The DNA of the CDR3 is TGTGCCAGCAGCTTAGGGACATACACAGATACGCAGTATTTT.

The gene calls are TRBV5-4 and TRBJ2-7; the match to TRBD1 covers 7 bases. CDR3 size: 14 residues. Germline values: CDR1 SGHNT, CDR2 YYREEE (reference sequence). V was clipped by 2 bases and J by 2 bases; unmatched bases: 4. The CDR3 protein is CASSLGDSAYEQYF. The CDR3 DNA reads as TGTGCCAGCAGCTTAGGGGACAGCGCCTACGAGCAGTACTTC.

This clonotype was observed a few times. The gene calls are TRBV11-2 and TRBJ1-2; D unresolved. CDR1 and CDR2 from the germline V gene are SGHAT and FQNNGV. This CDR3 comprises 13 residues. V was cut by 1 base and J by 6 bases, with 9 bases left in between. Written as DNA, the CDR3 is TGTGCCAGCAGCTTAGGGCAGAGTAATGGCTACACCTTC. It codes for CASSLGQSNGYTF.

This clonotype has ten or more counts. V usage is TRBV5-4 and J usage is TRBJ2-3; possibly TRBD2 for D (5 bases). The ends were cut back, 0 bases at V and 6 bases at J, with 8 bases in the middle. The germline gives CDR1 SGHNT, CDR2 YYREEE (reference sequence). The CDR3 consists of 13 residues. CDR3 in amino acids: CASSLVGGDTQYF. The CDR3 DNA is TGTGCCAGCAGCTTGGTCGGCGGGGATACGCAGTATTTT.

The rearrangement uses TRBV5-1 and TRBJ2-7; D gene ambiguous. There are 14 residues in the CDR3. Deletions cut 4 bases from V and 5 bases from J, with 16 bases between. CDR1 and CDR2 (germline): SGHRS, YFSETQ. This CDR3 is CASSPVNKNDEQYF. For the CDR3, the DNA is TGCGCCAGCAGCCCCGTTAATAAGAACGACGAGCAGTACTTC. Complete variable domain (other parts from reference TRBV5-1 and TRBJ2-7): KAGVTQTPRYLIKTRGQQVTLSCSPISGHRSVSWYQQTPGQGLQFLFEYFSETQRNKGNFPGRFSGRQFSNSRSEMNVSTLELGDSALYLCASSPVNKNDEQYFGPGTRLTVT.